This TCR beta chain is from a study of blood T cells in healthy people across ages. This clonotype was seen more than once but under ten times. Primed by a sample-barcoded 5' primer and a J-beta primer mix, a second PCR proceeded for about 7 to 11 cycles. TCRdb re-derived calls from the 5' RACE reads in MiXCR, one entry per CDR3 protein. The table lists about 1.6 million distinct CDR3 sequences, 30% to 35% of them singletons, with over 9% in the top ten. The length of the CDR3 is 15 residues. The germline gives CDR1 SGHTA, CDR2 FQGNSA. V dropped 3 bases and J dropped 2; count of bases not matched to a gene: 6.

The J gene is TRBJ2-7, the V gene TRBV7-2; 8 nucleotides align to TRBD2. Sequencing used blood. The receptor was isolated from a woman in her twenties or thirties in good health. The CDR3 DNA sequence: TGTGCCAGCAGCTTGGAAGCGGGGGAGGCCTACGAGCAGTACTTC. Translation gives CASSLEAGEAYEQYF.